These 20 T cell receptor beta chains were all obtained from the same sample, sequenced in a study of cytomegalovirus exposure and HLA in healthy donors. The PCR employed 60 Vbeta primers together with 13 Jbeta primers. Sequencing used immunoSEQ multiplex PCR; TCRdb keeps in-frame clones, though not all of them. The table has around 130,000 clones, about 73% seen once; the top ten hold approximately 2.1%. The specimen was PBMCs. The receptor set was obtained from a middle-aged woman in good health and CMV-seropositive.

As to this clone: Relative to the germline gene, one junction end is altered; a read error may explain this. V gene TRBV7-7 combines with J gene TRBJ2-5; 8 nucleotides agree with TRBD1. CDR3 size: 14 residues. Germline-derived CDR1 and CDR2 are SSHAT and FNYEAQ (reference sequence). The CDR3 DNA is TGTGCTAGCAGCCCTTGGACAGGGAGCGAGACCCAGTACTTC. This codes for CASSPWTGSETQYF.

The genes are TRBV7-2 and TRBJ2-5, with 13 bases that match TRBD2. Germline lookup yields CDR1 SGHTA and CDR2 FQGNSA. V trimming: 5 bases; J trimming: 5 bases; junction bases outside the gene matches: 8. The CDR3 extends over 16 amino acids. The chain's CDR3 is CASSLGLAGSRETQYF. CDR3 coding DNA: TGTGCCAGCAGCCTGGGACTAGCGGGATCTCGGGAGACCCAGTACTTC.

The J gene is TRBJ1-2, the V gene TRBV4-3; 8 bases agree with TRBD1. V was pared by 0 bases and J by 5 bases, with 5 bases of the junction left unmatched. This CDR3 contains 15 residues. Per the germline V gene, CDR1 is LGHNA and CDR2 is YSLEER. CDR3 nucleotide sequence: TGCGCCAGCAGCCAAGATGTGACAGGGGTTTATGGCTACACCTTC. This codes for CASSQDVTGVYGYTF.

This clone was detected once. This chain connects TRBV4-3 to TRBJ2-3; 7 nucleotides match TRBD1. V dropped 1 base and J dropped 2; count of bases not matched to a gene: 6. The CDR3 spans 16 residues. From germline, CDR1 is LGHNA and CDR2 YSLEER. The CDR3 here is CASSQGQGGVTDTQYF. The CDR3 coding sequence is TGCGCCAGCAGCCAAGGACAGGGTGGCGTCACAGATACGCAGTATTTT.

The chain couples TRBV6-5 to TRBJ1-1, with TRBD1 matching 10 bases. After removal of 4 bases from V and 4 bases from J, the junction contained 3 bases not matched to a gene. The CDR3 contains 14 residues. CDR1 and CDR2 (germline): MNHEY, SVGAGI. The CDR3 is CASSLDRGPTEAFF. The CDR3 DNA sequence: TGTGCCAGCAGTTTAGACAGGGGGCCCACTGAAGCTTTCTTT.

This clone was seen only once. The chain combines TRBV27 with TRBJ1-1, with 8 bases identical to TRBD1. Trimming removed 5 bases from V and 4 bases from J; junction bases left unmatched: 15. The germline CDR1 and CDR2 sequences are MNHEY and SMNVEV (reference sequence). The CDR3 runs 17 residues. The CDR3: CASSPPPRGLASTEAFF. In nucleotides, the CDR3 is TGTGCCAGCAGTCCGCCACCCAGGGGGCTTGCGAGCACTGAAGCTTTCTTT.

The chain combines TRBV5-1 with TRBJ2-7; no reliable D call. The germline V gene encodes CDR1 SGHRS and CDR2 YFSETQ. Trimming shortened V by 0 bases and J by 1 base, and 5 bases separated the two germline ends. The length of the CDR3 is 13 residues. The CDR3 loop reads CASSLDYSYEQYF. In DNA form, the CDR3 reads TGCGCCAGCAGCTTGGACTATTCCTACGAGCAGTACTTC.

In this sample, this clone turned up a few times. The V gene is TRBV9, the J gene TRBJ2-1; TRBD2 agrees at 8 bases. Germline V gene sequence: CDR1 SGDLS, CDR2 YYNGEE. The V and J ends lost 0 bases and 6 bases, in that order; junction bases with no gene match: 2. The CDR3 has 14 amino acids. The CDR3 DNA sequence: TGTGCCAGCAGCGTAGAGAGCGGGGGCAATGAGCAGTTCTTC. This sequence encodes CASSVESGGNEQFF.

The V gene is TRBV27, the J gene TRBJ2-3; 9 positions match TRBD1. The V gene end was trimmed by 1 base and the J gene end by 1 base; junction bases not matched to a gene: 3. The CDR3 length is 16 residues. From germline, CDR1 is MNHEY and CDR2 SMNVEV (reference sequence). DNA for the CDR3: TGTGCCAGCAGTTTATACAGGGGGCGCGGCACAGATACGCAGTATTTT. It is translated as CASSLYRGRGTDTQYF.

V is TRBV7-3 and J is TRBJ1-5; 7 bases map to TRBD1. This CDR3 has 20 amino acids. Losses at the gene ends were 4 bases for V and 0 bases for J; bases not matched to a gene: 18. Germline V gene sequence: CDR1 SGHTA, CDR2 FQGTGA. CDR3 region: CASSSYSPDRLHLSNQPQHF. CDR3 DNA: TGTGCCAGCAGCTCCTACTCTCCGGACAGGCTCCATCTTAGCAATCAGCCCCAGCATTTT.

This clone appeared a few times. The chain employs TRBV19 and TRBJ2-1; possibly TRBD2 for D (6 bases). The CDR3 has 14 amino acids. From germline, CDR1 is LNHDA and CDR2 SQIVND (reference sequence). The V and J ends lost 7 bases and 8 bases respectively, with 18 bases between them. Written as DNA, the CDR3 is TGTGCCAGTACCCCCCGGGCTAGCGTCGATGAGCAGTTCTTC. Protein product: CASTPRASVDEQFF. Together with reference TRBV19 and TRBJ2-1, the CDR3 gives the full variable domain: DGGITQSPKYLFRKEGQNVTLSCEQNLNHDAMYWYRQDPGQGLRLIYYSQIVNDFQKGDIAEGYSVSREKKESFPLTVTSAQKNPTAFYLCASTPRASVDEQFFGPGTRLTVL.

There are a few counts of this clone. The rearrangement uses TRBV7-3 and TRBJ2-1; 13 bases line up with TRBD2. In germline, CDR1 is SGHTA, CDR2 FQGTGA. The CDR3 sequence is 17 residues long. Trimming took 5 bases from V and 5 from J; bases not matched to a gene: 9. CDR3 DNA: TGTGCCAGCAGCCCAACCCGGACTAGCGGGGGAAACAATGAGCAGTTCTTC. Its protein product is CASSPTRTSGGNNEQFF. The full variable domain, with the rest looked up from reference TRBV7-3 and TRBJ2-1, is GAGVSQTPSNKVTEKGKYVELRCDPISGHTALYWYRQSLGQGPEFLIYFQGTGAADDSGLPNDRFFAVRPEGSVSTLKIQRTERGDSAVYLCASSPTRTSGGNNEQFFGPGTRLTVL.

V is TRBV19 and J is TRBJ2-3, with 8 bases identical to TRBD1. The V and J ends lost 6 bases and 7 bases, in that order; junction bases with no gene match: 6. Germline CDR1 is LNHDA and CDR2 is SQIVND (reference sequence). The CDR3 runs to 13 residues. The CDR3 DNA sequence: TGTGCCAGTAGCGGACAGGGCTCAAATACGCAGTATTTT. This gives the protein CASSGQGSNTQYF.

The V call is TRBV27, the J call TRBJ2-3, with D possibly TRBD2 on 5 matching bases. The V end was cut by 2 bases, the J end by 6 bases, with 15 bases between. CDR1 and CDR2 from the germline V gene are MNHEY and SMNVEV (reference sequence). CDR3 size: 15 residues. The CDR3 spells CASSLAGLVGDTQYF. CDR3 DNA sequence: TGTGCCAGCAGTTTAGCGGGTCTAGTCGGGGATACGCAGTATTTT.

The chain recombines TRBV7-8 with TRBJ1-2, with D possibly being TRBD1 (5 bases). Germline CDR1 SGHVS, CDR2 FQNEAQ. Trimming stripped 1 base from V and 8 bases from J, with 14 bases between. The CDR3 extends over 14 amino acids. CDR3 nucleotides: TGTGCCAGCAGCTTAGGGGGGACGGGGGGAGGCTACACCTTC. Residues: CASSLGGTGGGYTF.

Regarding this clone: The junction does not match germline at one end; this may be a read error. CDR3 DNA sequence: TGTGCTAGCAGCTTATCAGGCCTTCCTGGGAACACCGGGGAGCTGTTTTTT. Residues: CASSLSGLPGNTGELFF. The rearrangement uses TRBV7-7 and TRBJ2-2; D not resolved. Germline loops: CDR1 SSHAT, CDR2 FNYEAQ (reference sequence). This CDR3 is built from 17 residues.

The chain recombines TRBV7-9 with TRBJ1-1, with 8 bases matching TRBD1. This CDR3 has 12 residues. Trimming took 4 bases from V and 8 from J; bases not matched to a gene: 3. Germline assignment: CDR1 SEHNR and CDR2 FQNEAQ (reference sequence). The CDR3 nucleotides are TGTGCCAGCAGCTCCAGGGGGCGAGAAGCTTTCTTT. Amino acid sequence: CASSSRGREAFF.

This clone was counted only a few times. The chain employs TRBV5-5 and TRBJ2-7, with 8 bases lining up with TRBD1. Losses at the gene ends were 4 bases for V and 1 base for J; bases not matched to a gene: 7. This CDR3 is 15 amino acids long. Germline V gene data show CDR1 as SGHKS and CDR2 as YYEKEE (reference sequence). CDR3 coding DNA: TGTGCCAGCAGCCCGGGGGACAGGCGATCCTACGAGCAGTACTTC. It translates to CASSPGDRRSYEQYF.

The V call is TRBV7-3, the J call TRBJ2-1; no definite D call. This CDR3 spans 12 amino acids. V dropped 0 bases and J dropped 11 bases, with 8 bases sitting between them. Germline V CDR1 and CDR2: SGHTA, FQGTGA. CDR3 bases: TGTGCCAGCAGCTTAACCCCGGGTCAGCAGTTCTTC. Translated, it gives CASSLTPGQQFF.

This chain links TRBV4-1 with TRBJ2-7; 12 nucleotides align to TRBD2. The germline V gene has CDR1 MGHRA and CDR2 YSYEKL. Unmatched junction bases numbered 4, after V lost 4 bases and J lost 3 bases. There are 15 residues in the CDR3. The CDR3 DNA sequence: TGCGCCAGCAGCCCATGGACTAGCGGGGACTACGAGCAGTACTTC. Its translation: CASSPWTSGDYEQYF.